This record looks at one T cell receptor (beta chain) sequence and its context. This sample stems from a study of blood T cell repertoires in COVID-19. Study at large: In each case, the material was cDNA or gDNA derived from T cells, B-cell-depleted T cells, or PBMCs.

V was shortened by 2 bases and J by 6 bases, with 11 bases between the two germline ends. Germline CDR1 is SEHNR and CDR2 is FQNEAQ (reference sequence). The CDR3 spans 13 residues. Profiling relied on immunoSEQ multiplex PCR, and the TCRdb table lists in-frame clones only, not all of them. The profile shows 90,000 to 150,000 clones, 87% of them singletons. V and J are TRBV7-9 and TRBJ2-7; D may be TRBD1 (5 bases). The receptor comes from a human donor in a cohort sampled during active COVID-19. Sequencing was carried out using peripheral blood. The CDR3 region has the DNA TGTGCCAGCAGCTTATGGCAGGGCAGCGAGCAGTACTTC. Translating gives CASSLWQGSEQYF.